This TCR beta chain was observed in a study of T-cell memory formation after mild COVID-19. Study conclusions and caveats: Nothing confirmed that second-wave clones peaking on day 37 were specific for SARS-CoV-2. Shrinking CD4+ clones were chiefly CM and EM; CD8+ ones were chiefly EMRA. Cross-reactive memory apparently joined, as some responding clones appeared in pre-infection memory. Later expanders leaned toward CD4+, whereas clones contracting from day 15 to 85 were balanced CD4/CD8.

The sample holds a few counts of this clonotype. Its specificity is unknown. From germline, CDR1 is SGHTA and CDR2 FQGNSA. The V gene lost 4 bases and the J gene lost 1 base, with 10 bases spanning the gap. This CDR3 has 14 amino acids. TCRdb called the 5' RACE reads again in MiXCR, with one record for every CDR3 protein. The table has hundreds of thousands of distinct CDR3 sequences, about a sixth seen once. Sequencing was done on a sample of PBMCs or a T cell subset sorted from them (not recorded which). The clonotype comes from a man between 18 and 29 years old who had mild COVID-19 (a few samples of this study predate the infection). Cell type and time point are not known. This chain joins TRBV7-2 and TRBJ1-2; D perhaps matches TRBD1 (6 bases). The CDR3: CASSSQGHNYGYTF. In DNA, the CDR3 is TGTGCCAGCAGCTCACAGGGTCATAACTATGGCTACACCTTC.